A selection of T cell receptor beta chains follows, all from one sample in a study of CD8 T cell repertoires and HIV-1 epitope variants. Generated by immunoSEQ multiplex PCR, the TCRdb table keeps only in-frame clones and is missing some. The table has roughly 5,000 clones, about 63% seen once; the top ten hold 40%. Their cognate antigens are unknown. Source material: cultured CD8+ T cells derived from PBMCs. The receptors were gathered from a male donor with HIV. Both conserved end residues are part of each CDR3. The D gene is left open where the match is weak. Some rows mark clone size as missing; the rest say once, few, many or name a class of expanded clone.

len	abundance	d_gene	j_gene	v_gene	CDR3aa	CDR3nt
14	NA	NA	TRBJ2-7	TRBV28	CASSWIDSPYEQYF	TGTGCCAGCAGTTGGATAGACAGTCCCTACGAGCAGTACTTC
14	NA	NA	TRBJ2-1	TRBV19	CASTPKMADNEQFF	TGTGCCAGTACCCCCAAGATGGCTGACAATGAGCAGTTCTTC
15	few	NA	TRBJ2-7	TRBV27	CASSLLPSSDDEQYF	TGTGCCAGCAGTTTGCTACCGTCAAGCGACGACGAGCAGTACTTC
15	NA	NA	TRBJ1-1	TRBV28	CASSPLGGRNTEAFF	TGTGCCAGCAGCCCCCTTGGCGGGAGGAACACTGAAGCTTTCTTT
18	NA	NA	TRBJ2-6	TRBV5-1	CASSLGTGELSGANVLTF	TGCGCCAGCAGCTTGGGAACAGGCGAGCTCTCTGGGGCCAACGTCCTGACTTTC
19	NA	TRBD1	TRBJ1-2	TRBV7-9	CASSLFEDYAGGMGYGYTF	TGTGCCAGCAGCTTATTTGAAGATTATGCAGGGGGCATGGGCTATGGCTACACCTTC
13	NA	NA	TRBJ1-2	TRBV5-4	CASSLGVQLGYTF	TGTGCCAGCAGTCTGGGGGTACAGCTTGGCTACACCTTC
16	NA	TRBD1	TRBJ2-1	TRBV7-9	CASSPVETGNHNEQFF	TGTGCCAGCAGCCCCGTGGAGACAGGGAACCACAATGAGCAGTTCTTC
14	NA	NA	TRBJ1-1	TRBV28	CASPPKGGNTEAFF	TGTGCCAGCCCCCCAAAAGGGGGGAACACTGAAGCTTTCTTT
15	few	NA	TRBJ1-2	TRBV10-3	CAISESGGIGEGYTF	TGTGCCATCAGTGAGTCCGGGGGGATTGGGGAAGGCTACACCTTC
12	NA	NA	TRBJ2-3	TRBV7-9	CASSSGTDTQYF	TGTGCCAGCAGCTCCGGGACAGATACGCAGTATTTT
15	few	NA	TRBJ1-5	TRBV2	CASSESVYSNQPQHF	TGTGCCAGCAGTGAGTCAGTCTATAGCAATCAGCCCCAGCATTTT
16	NA	TRBD2	TRBJ2-5	TRBV14	CASSQIGGGPQETQYF	TGTGCCAGCAGCCAGATTGGGGGGGGACCTCAAGAGACCCAGTACTTC
14	NA	NA	TRBJ2-2	TRBV28	CASSFGTFTGELFF	TGTGCCAGCAGTTTCGGGACCTTCACCGGGGAGCTGTTTTTT
16	NA	NA	TRBJ2-1	TRBV10-3	CAIRGEGGASVNEQFF	TGTGCCATACGGGGAGAAGGCGGGGCGTCCGTAAATGAGCAGTTCTTC
14	NA	NA	TRBJ1-1	TRBV4-1	CASSQSGGVTEAFF	TGCGCCAGCAGCCAATCGGGTGGGGTCACTGAAGCTTTCTTT
15	NA	NA	TRBJ2-1	TRBV5-4	CASSTTGEGYNEQFF	TGTGCCAGCAGCACAACAGGGGAGGGATACAATGAGCAGTTCTTC
15	NA	NA	TRBJ1-4	TRBV6-5	CASTHRGAANEKLFF	TGTGCCAGCACCCATCGGGGCGCGGCTAATGAAAAACTGTTTTTT
15	NA	NA	TRBJ2-7	TRBV19	CASSSRDPGSYEQYF	TGTGCCAGTAGTTCCCGGGATCCAGGATCCTACGAGCAGTACTTC
14	NA	TRBD1	TRBJ2-5	TRBV6-9	CASRGTGMQETQYF	TGTGCCAGCAGGGGGACAGGCATGCAAGAGACCCAGTACTTC
16	few	NA	TRBJ2-1	TRBV28	CASSFIRRSSYNEQFF	TGTGCCAGCAGTTTTATTAGGAGGAGCTCCTACAATGAGCAGTTCTTC
14	NA	NA	TRBJ2-2	TRBV14	CASGSEGATGELFF	TGTGCCAGCGGTTCGGAGGGGGCCACCGGGGAGCTGTTTTTT
19	NA	NA	TRBJ1-4	TRBV6-1	CASSEVGGNRVLTNEKLFF	TGTGCCAGCAGTGAAGTAGGAGGGAACAGGGTATTAACTAATGAAAAACTGTTTTTT
13	once	NA	TRBJ1-1	TRBV29-1	CSVISEQSIEAFF	TGCAGCGTTATATCGGAACAGTCGATAGAAGCTTTCTTT
14	NA	NA	TRBJ2-7	TRBV6-5	CASSGRGTSYEQYF	TGTGCCAGCAGTGGCCGGGGCACGAGCTACGAGCAGTACTTC
14	once	NA	TRBJ1-5	TRBV5-4	CASSYGQSNQPQHF	TGTGCCAGCAGCTATGGACAGAGCAATCAGCCCCAGCATTTT
14	NA	NA	TRBJ1-6	TRBV2	CASNSPTYNSPLHF	TGTGCCAGCAACAGCCCAACCTATAATTCACCCCTCCACTTT
14	NA	TRBD1	TRBJ1-1	TRBV19	CASSPQGGYTEAFF	TGTGCCAGTAGTCCGCAGGGGGGGTACACTGAAGCTTTCTTT
14	NA	TRBD1	TRBJ1-1	TRBV19	CASRQGQGNTEAFF	TGTGCCAGCAGACAGGGACAAGGGAACACTGAAGCTTTCTTT
15	NA	TRBD1	TRBJ1-2	TRBV4-3	CASSQEGTGGDGYTF	TGCGCCAGCAGCCAAGAAGGGACAGGGGGTGACGGCTACACCTTC
13	NA	NA	TRBJ1-1	TRBV4-3	CASSQEASEEAFF	TGCGCCAGCAGCCAAGAAGCTTCGGAGGAAGCTTTCTTT
15	NA	NA	TRBJ2-2	TRBV5-6	CASSHPTGVTGELFF	TGTGCCAGCAGCCACCCGACTGGAGTAACCGGGGAGCTGTTTTTT
15	NA	NA	TRBJ1-6	TRBV5-1	CASSPLEGGNSPLHF	TGCGCCAGCAGCCCGCTGGAGGGAGGTAATTCACCCCTCCACTTT
12	NA	NA	TRBJ2-7	TRBV2	CASSPSSYEQYF	TGTGCCAGCAGCCCTAGCTCCTACGAGCAGTACTTC
13	NA	TRBD1	TRBJ2-7	TRBV7-9	CASSNGQGDEQYF	TGTGCCAGCAGTAACGGACAGGGGGACGAGCAGTACTTC
13	NA	NA	TRBJ1-1	TRBV14	CASSQDQHTEAFF	TGTGCCAGCAGCCAGGACCAGCACACTGAAGCTTTCTTT
15	once	NA	TRBJ2-5	TRBV7-6	CASSRGASVQETQYF	TGTGCCAGCAGCCGCGGGGCTAGCGTACAAGAGACCCAGTACTTC
13	NA	NA	TRBJ2-6	TRBV30	CAWEEPGANVLTF	TGTGCCTGGGAGGAACCTGGGGCCAACGTCCTGACTTTC
12	once	NA	TRBJ1-1	TRBV15	CATSTGRNEAFF	TGTGCCACCAGTACAGGGAGGAATGAAGCTTTCTTT
15	NA	NA	TRBJ2-7	TRBV18	CANSPSPESSYEQYF	TGTGCCAACTCACCTTCACCGGAGAGCTCCTACGAGCAGTACTTC
13	once	NA	TRBJ1-1	TRBV6-5	CASSYSGGTEAFF	TGTGCCAGCAGTTACTCCGGGGGCACTGAAGCTTTCTTT
15	NA	NA	TRBJ2-7	TRBV7-2	CASSLATFTTYEQYF	TGTGCCAGCAGCTTAGCGACTTTTACTACGTACGAGCAGTACTTC
15	NA	NA	TRBJ2-3	TRBV15	CATRTGGLTSDTQYF	TGTGCCACCCGGACGGGCGGTCTCACATCGGATACGCAGTATTTT
15	NA	TRBD2	TRBJ2-4	TRBV19	CASSIVTSGRNIQYF	TGTGCCAGTAGTATAGTGACTAGCGGGCGGAACATTCAGTACTTC
13	NA	NA	TRBJ2-1	TRBV5-4	CASSWTPGDEQFF	TGTGCCAGCAGCTGGACTCCCGGAGATGAGCAGTTCTTC
12	once	NA	TRBJ1-1	TRBV28	CASSLDSTEAFF	TGTGCCAGCAGCCTAGACAGCACTGAAGCTTTCTTT
15	few	NA	TRBJ1-1	TRBV6-5	CASSYSDSSVTEAFF	TGTGCCAGCAGTTACTCGGACAGTTCGGTCACTGAAGCTTTCTTT
17	NA	TRBD2	TRBJ2-1	TRBV9	CASSVLGGGPGYNEQFF	TGTGCCAGCAGCGTACTCGGCGGGGGGCCGGGGTACAATGAGCAGTTCTTC
15	NA	NA	TRBJ2-3	TRBV28	CASILGGGGTDTQYF	TGTGCCAGCATCCTTGGGGGGGGCGGCACAGATACGCAGTATTTT
17	NA	NA	TRBJ1-1	TRBV7-3	CASSLYPPGGSYAEAFF	TGTGCCAGCAGCTTATACCCTCCCGGGGGGAGTTATGCTGAAGCTTTCTTT
14	once	NA	TRBJ2-7	TRBV11-1	CASSPRGVLDEQYF	TGTGCCAGCAGCCCCAGAGGTGTCTTGGACGAGCAGTACTTC
15	NA	TRBD1	TRBJ2-1	TRBV15	CATSRDRDPVNEQFF	TGTGCCACCAGCAGGGACAGGGACCCTGTCAATGAGCAGTTCTTC
17	NA	TRBD2	TRBJ2-1	TRBV7-6	CASSYRLAGESYNEQFF	TGTGCCAGCAGCTACCGATTAGCGGGAGAGTCCTACAATGAGCAGTTCTTC
13	NA	NA	TRBJ2-7	TRBV2	CASSDGQSYEQYF	TGTGCCAGCAGTGACGGTCAGAGTTACGAGCAGTACTTC